The T cell receptor beta chain under discussion was sequenced for a study of cytomegalovirus exposure and HLA in healthy donors. Study observations and caveats: Immune exposure information comprised only CMV serostatus. An analysis done earlier found most TCR beta V segments productive about 87% or about 30% of the time. A few V segments could not be told apart, such as TRBV6-2 and TRBV6-3, and were left out.

CDR3 length equals 15 residues. The V segment lost 4 bases and the J segment 2 bases; nucleotides outside the gene matches: 7. Germline CDR1 reads MNHNY; CDR2 reads SVGAGI (reference sequence). Healthy bone marrow donors made up the cohort. A word on this clone: As yet, its antigen is unknown.

The PCR employed 60 Vbeta primers together with 13 Jbeta primers. Sequencing used immunoSEQ multiplex PCR; TCRdb keeps in-frame clones, though not all of them. The profile shows approximately 180,000 clones, about 80% of them singletons. The sequenced material came from PBMCs. The source is a woman between 40 and 50 years old in good health and CMV-seronegative. This sequence joins TRBV6-6 and TRBJ1-1; TRBD1 matches at 7 bases. The CDR3 reads CASSSRRGLNTEAFF. As DNA, the CDR3 is TGTGCCAGCAGTTCACGCAGGGGGTTAAACACTGAAGCTTTCTTT.